The 19 T cell receptor beta chains below were found in one sample sequenced in a study of human T cells and chemical hapten exposure. TCRdb re-called the RACE reads through MiXCR, storing one row per CDR3 protein. In the table there are about 380,000 distinct CDR3 sequences, approximately 5.1% of which are singletons. Time point of the sample: pre-sensitization, week 0. Treatment: therapeutic diphenylcyclopropenone sensitization with weekly scalp DPC. Source: whole blood, taken in connection with sensitization to the hapten diphenylcyclopropenone (DPC). These receptors originate from a woman aged 50 to 65 with alopecia areata. Some clones in this sample may be carry-over from other donors' samples.

This clonotype was observed at least ten times. This chain uses TRBV10-3 with TRBJ2-1; 9 bases are shared with TRBD1. The ends lost 6 bases at V and 3 bases at J; junction bases unmatched: 6. Germline CDR1 is ENHRY and CDR2 is SYGVKD. The CDR3 length is 15 residues. The CDR3 DNA follows: TGTGCCATCAGGAGGTCGGGACAGGGCTACAATGAGCAGTTCTTC. It codes for CAIRRSGQGYNEQFF.

At least ten counts were recorded for this clonotype. The chain links TRBV2 to TRBJ2-7; possible D gene TRBD1, 6 bases. The CDR3 covers 14 residues. Trimming stripped 5 bases from V and 2 bases from J, with 13 bases between. Germline V lookup: CDR1 SNHLY, CDR2 FYNNEI. CDR3 in amino acids: CASSPHRATYEQYF. As DNA, the CDR3 is TGTGCCAGCAGTCCCCACAGGGCGACCTACGAGCAGTACTTC.

In this sample, this clonotype turned up many times. The rearrangement joins TRBV7-9 to TRBJ2-1; weak D call: TRBD2 (6 bases). Germline CDR1 and CDR2: SEHNR and FQNEAQ (reference sequence). This CDR3 region has 16 residues. Trimming left V 1 base short and J 1 base short, with 11 bases between. CDR3 loop: CASSLDPGRSYNEQFF. CDR3 DNA sequence: TGTGCCAGCAGCTTAGATCCAGGGAGGTCCTACAATGAGCAGTTCTTC.

V and J are TRBV14 and TRBJ2-7, with a possible D match to TRBD2 (5 bases). The CDR3 is 13 residues long. The germline V and J ends were trimmed by 5 bases and 1 base, with 9 bases remaining between them. Germline V lookup: CDR1 SGHDN, CDR2 FVKESK. CDR3 region: CASSSRVSYEQYF. CDR3 sequence (DNA): TGTGCCAGCAGCTCGCGGGTATCCTACGAGCAGTACTTC.

This clonotype was observed many times. V gene TRBV7-2 combines with J gene TRBJ2-1, with D possibly being TRBD1 (6 bases). The CDR3 consists of 13 residues. Germline-derived CDR1 and CDR2 are SGHTA and FQGNSA. V lost 3 bases to trimming and J lost 8 bases, with 11 bases between them. The CDR3 is CASSFTRGYEQFF. The CDR3, as DNA: TGTGCCAGCAGCTTCACTAGGGGGTATGAGCAGTTCTTC.

This clonotype was observed a few times. The genes are TRBV7-2 and TRBJ2-7; D call uncertain. CDR1 is SGHTA and CDR2 is FQGNSA in the germline V gene. The length of the CDR3 is 12 residues. Trimming stripped 5 bases from V and 4 bases from J, with 9 bases between. For the CDR3, the DNA is TGTGCCAGCAGCCTTAATGTGTACGAGCAGTACTTC. This gives the protein CASSLNVYEQYF.

This clonotype was observed at least ten times. This chain joins TRBV29-1 and TRBJ2-1, with unresolved D. CDR1 and CDR2 from the germline V gene are SQVTM and ANQGSEA. The CDR3 sequence is 10 residues long. The V gene lost 5 bases and the J gene lost 6 bases, with 5 bases spanning the gap. In nucleotides, the CDR3 is TGCAGCGTTTGGGCCAATGAGCAGTTCTTC. Protein sequence: CSVWANEQFF.

The genes are TRBV2 and TRBJ2-1; the D gene is possibly TRBD1 (6 bases). Germline lookup yields CDR1 SNHLY and CDR2 FYNNEI. The CDR3 loop spans 14 amino acids. V gave up 3 bases and J gave up 1 base, with 7 bases separating them. CDR3 bases: TGTGCCAGCAGTGAGGGACAATCCTACAATGAGCAGTTCTTC. Amino acid sequence: CASSEGQSYNEQFF. Variable domain in full (rest from reference TRBV2 and TRBJ2-1): EPEVTQTPSHQVTQMGQEVILRCVPISNHLYFYWYRQILGQKVEFLVSFYNNEISEKSEIFDDQFSVERPDGSNFTLKIRSTKLEDSAMYFCASSEGQSYNEQFFGPGTRLTVL.

Ten or more counts support this clonotype. The chain uses TRBV6-1 and TRBJ2-1; 7 nucleotides agree with TRBD1. There are 17 residues in the CDR3. Germline V gives CDR1 MNHNS, CDR2 SASEGT. V lost 2 bases, J lost 1 base, and 8 bases stayed unmatched. CDR3 nucleotide sequence: TGTGCCAGCAGTGAATCTACAACAGGGGTATCCTACAATGAGCAGTTCTTC. This encodes CASSESTTGVSYNEQFF.

Only a few counts were recorded for this clonotype. V is TRBV7-2 and J is TRBJ1-3; D call uncertain. CDR1 is SGHTA and CDR2 is FQGNSA in the germline V gene. The CDR3 is made up of 16 amino acids. Trimming left V 1 base short and J 0 bases short, with 10 bases between. This chain's CDR3 is CASSLVLTRSGNTIYF. The CDR3 nucleotides are TGTGCCAGCAGCTTAGTCTTGACACGCTCTGGAAACACCATATATTTT.

This clonotype occurred many times. The chain recombines TRBV9 with TRBJ1-1; the match to TRBD1 covers 8 bases. Germline loops: CDR1 SGDLS, CDR2 YYNGEE. The CDR3 covers 13 residues. V trimming: 4 bases; J trimming: 11 bases; junction bases outside the gene matches: 10. CDR3 in amino acids: CASSPNGQGRAFF. CDR3 sequence (DNA): TGTGCCAGCAGCCCAAACGGACAGGGTCGTGCTTTCTTT.

CDR3 sequence reads: CASTPLGQGFSGYTF. CDR3 nucleotides: TGTGCCAGCACCCCTTTGGGACAGGGGTTTTCAGGCTACACCTTC. The V gene is TRBV3-1, the J gene TRBJ1-2; 10 bases align to TRBD1. The trim removed 7 bases at V and 8 bases at J, leaving 13 bases unmatched. Germline V CDR1 and CDR2: LGHDT, YNNKEL (reference sequence). CDR3 length equals 15 residues. Full variable domain (remainder filled in from reference TRBV3-1 and TRBJ1-2): DTAVSQTPKYLVTQMGNDKSIKCEQNLGHDTMYWYKQDSKKFLKIMFSYNNKELIINETVPNRFSPKSPDKAHLNLHINSLELGDSAVYFCASTPLGQGFSGYTFGSGTRLTVV.

This clonotype was seen many times. The chain recombines TRBV25-1 with TRBJ2-3, with 13 bases aligning to TRBD2. Germline V gene lookup returns CDR1 MGHDK and CDR2 SYGVNS. The CDR3 runs to 15 residues. V lost 2 bases to trimming and J lost 6 bases; unmatched junction nucleotides: 2. CDR3 region: CASSEGGLAGDTQYF. The CDR3 DNA reads TGTGCCAGCAGTGAAGGGGGACTAGCGGGGGATACGCAGTATTTT.

The J gene is TRBJ2-7, the V gene TRBV12-5, with D possibly matching TRBD1 (5 bases). Germline V CDR1 and CDR2: LGHNT, FRNRAP. V lost 5 bases, J lost 5 bases, and 13 bases lay in between. This CDR3 is 13 amino acids long. In DNA form, the CDR3 reads TGTGCTAGTGGTAATTCCAGGGTAAACGAGCAGTACTTC. Residues: CASGNSRVNEQYF.

This clonotype came up many times. The CDR3 region has the DNA TGTGCCAGCAGTGAAGCGCTTCAGACAGCTGAAGCTTTCTTT. Its protein product is CASSEALQTAEAFF. This sequence joins TRBV2 and TRBJ1-1, with a tentative D call TRBD1 (5 bases). The CDR3 is 14 amino acids. V was pared by 0 bases and J by 6 bases, with 11 bases between. Germline lookup yields CDR1 SNHLY and CDR2 FYNNEI.

The chain employs TRBV20-1 and TRBJ2-4; D is unclear. The germline V and J ends were trimmed by 4 bases and 5 bases, with 15 bases remaining between them. CDR1 DFQATT and CDR2 SNEGSKA come from the germline V gene (reference sequence). The CDR3 is 14 amino acids. The CDR3 spells CSATPWQDENIQYF. CDR3 coding DNA: TGCAGTGCTACCCCCTGGCAGGACGAAAACATTCAGTACTTC.

This clonotype has a handful of counts. The rearrangement links TRBV30 to TRBJ2-5; D gene ambiguous. V was clipped by 0 bases and J by 2 bases, with 7 bases between them. This CDR3 has 13 amino acids. CDR1 and CDR2 (germline): GTSNPN, SVGIG (reference sequence). In DNA, the CDR3 is TGTGCCTGGAGTGTAAGCAGTCAAGAGACCCAGTACTTC. This sequence encodes CAWSVSSQETQYF.

This clonotype was counted between two and nine times. The chain links TRBV12-3 or TRBV12-4 to TRBJ2-1; a possible D gene is TRBD1 (6 bases). Trimming cost V 6 bases and J 4 bases, with 10 bases left between them. This CDR3 is 13 amino acids long. CDR3: CASSWTVYNEQFF. DNA for the CDR3: TGTGCCAGCAGCTGGACAGTTTACAATGAGCAGTTCTTC.

This clonotype has only a few counts. The chain combines TRBV5-6 with TRBJ1-1; 8 bases are a match to TRBD1. The junction had 9 bases not matched to a gene; V was cut back by 4 bases and J by 7 bases. Germline-derived CDR1 and CDR2 are SGHDT and YYEEEE. This CDR3 has 14 residues. Written as DNA, the CDR3 is TGTGCCAGCAGCCCAAACCCAGGGGGCCGTGAAGCTTTCTTT. It yields the protein CASSPNPGGREAFF.